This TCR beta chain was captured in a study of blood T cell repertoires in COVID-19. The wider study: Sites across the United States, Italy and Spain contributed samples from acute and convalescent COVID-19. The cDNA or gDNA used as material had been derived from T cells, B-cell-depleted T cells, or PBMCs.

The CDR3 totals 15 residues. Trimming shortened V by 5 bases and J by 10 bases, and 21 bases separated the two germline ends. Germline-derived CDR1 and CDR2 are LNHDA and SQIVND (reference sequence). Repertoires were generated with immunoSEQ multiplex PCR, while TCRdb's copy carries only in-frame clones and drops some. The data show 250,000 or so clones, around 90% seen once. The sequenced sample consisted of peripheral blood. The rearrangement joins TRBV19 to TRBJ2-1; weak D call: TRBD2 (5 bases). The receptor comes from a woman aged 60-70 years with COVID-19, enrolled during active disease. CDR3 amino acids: CASSGGVVQESEQFF. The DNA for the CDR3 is TGTGCCAGTAGTGGAGGAGTGGTCCAGGAATCGGAGCAGTTCTTC.